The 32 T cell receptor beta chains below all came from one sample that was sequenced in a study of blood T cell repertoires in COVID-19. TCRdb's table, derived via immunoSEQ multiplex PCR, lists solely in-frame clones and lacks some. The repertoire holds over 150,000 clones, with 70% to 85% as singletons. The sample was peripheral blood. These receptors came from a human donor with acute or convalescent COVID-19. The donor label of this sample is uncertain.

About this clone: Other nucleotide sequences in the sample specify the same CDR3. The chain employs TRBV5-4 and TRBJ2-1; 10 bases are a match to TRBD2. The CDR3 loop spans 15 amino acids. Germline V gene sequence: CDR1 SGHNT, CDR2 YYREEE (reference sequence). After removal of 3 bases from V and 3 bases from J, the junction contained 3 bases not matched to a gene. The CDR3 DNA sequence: TGTGCCAGCAGCTCTAGCGGGAGAGGCTACAATGAGCAGTTCTTC. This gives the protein CASSSSGRGYNEQFF.

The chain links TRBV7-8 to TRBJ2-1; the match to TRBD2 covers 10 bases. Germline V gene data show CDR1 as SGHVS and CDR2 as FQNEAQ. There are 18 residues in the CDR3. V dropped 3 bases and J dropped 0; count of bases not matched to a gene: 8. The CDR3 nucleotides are TGTGCCAGCAGCTTTTCCAGCGGGAGGGCCGGCTCCTACAATGAGCAGTTCTTC. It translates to CASSFSSGRAGSYNEQFF.

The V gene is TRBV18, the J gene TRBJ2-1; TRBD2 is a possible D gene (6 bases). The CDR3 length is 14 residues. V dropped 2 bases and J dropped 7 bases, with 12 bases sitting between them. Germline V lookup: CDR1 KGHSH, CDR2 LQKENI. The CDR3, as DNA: TGTGCCAGCTCACCATCAGCAGGGAGGAATGAGCAGTTCTTC. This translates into CASSPSAGRNEQFF.

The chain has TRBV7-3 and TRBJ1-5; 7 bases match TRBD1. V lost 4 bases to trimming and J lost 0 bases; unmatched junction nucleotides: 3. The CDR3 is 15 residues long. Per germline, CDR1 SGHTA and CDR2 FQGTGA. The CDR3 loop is CASSSRDSSNQPQHF. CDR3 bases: TGTGCCAGCAGCTCCCGGGACAGTAGCAATCAGCCCCAGCATTTT.

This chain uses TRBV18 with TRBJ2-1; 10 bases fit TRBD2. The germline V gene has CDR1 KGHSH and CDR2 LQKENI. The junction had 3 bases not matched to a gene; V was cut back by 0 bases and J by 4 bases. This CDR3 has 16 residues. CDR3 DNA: TGTGCCAGCTCACCACCGGGACTAGCGCTATACAATGAGCAGTTCTTC. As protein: CASSPPGLALYNEQFF.

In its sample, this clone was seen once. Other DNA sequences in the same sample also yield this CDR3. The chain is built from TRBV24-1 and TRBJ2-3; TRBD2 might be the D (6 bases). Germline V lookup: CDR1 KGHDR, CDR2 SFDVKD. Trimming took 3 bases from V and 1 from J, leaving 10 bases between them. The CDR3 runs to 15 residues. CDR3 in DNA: TGTGCCACCAGTGATCCGGGAGTGGGCACAGATACGCAGTATTTT. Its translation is CATSDPGVGTDTQYF.

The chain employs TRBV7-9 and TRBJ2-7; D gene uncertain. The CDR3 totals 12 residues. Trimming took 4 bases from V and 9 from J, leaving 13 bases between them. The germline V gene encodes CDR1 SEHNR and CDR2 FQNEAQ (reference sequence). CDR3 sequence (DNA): TGTGCCAGCAGCTCATCTAGTATCCCGCAGTACTTC. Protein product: CASSSSSIPQYF.

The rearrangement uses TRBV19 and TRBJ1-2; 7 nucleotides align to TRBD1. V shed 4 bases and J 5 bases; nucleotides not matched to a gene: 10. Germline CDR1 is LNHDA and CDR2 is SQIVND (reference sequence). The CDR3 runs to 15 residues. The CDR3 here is CASSTPTGFPYGYTF. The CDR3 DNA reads TGTGCCAGTAGTACCCCGACAGGGTTCCCGTATGGCTACACCTTC.

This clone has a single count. The CDR3: CASSPMTGERNSPLHF. The CDR3 nucleotides read TGTGCCAGCAGCCCAATGACAGGGGAACGAAATTCACCCCTCCACTTT. The chain has TRBV7-9 and TRBJ1-6, with TRBD1 matching over 8 bases. CDR3 length: 16 residues. The V segment lost 5 bases and the J segment 7 bases; nucleotides outside the gene matches: 10. Germline V gene data show CDR1 as SEHNR and CDR2 as FQNEAQ (reference sequence).

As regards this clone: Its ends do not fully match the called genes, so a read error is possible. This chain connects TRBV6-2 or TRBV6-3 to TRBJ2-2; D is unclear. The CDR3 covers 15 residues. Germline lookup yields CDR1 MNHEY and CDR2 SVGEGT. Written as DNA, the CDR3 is TGTGCCGGCAGTTACTCTTCAGGGAACACCGGGGAGCTGTTTTTT. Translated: CAGSYSSGNTGELFF.

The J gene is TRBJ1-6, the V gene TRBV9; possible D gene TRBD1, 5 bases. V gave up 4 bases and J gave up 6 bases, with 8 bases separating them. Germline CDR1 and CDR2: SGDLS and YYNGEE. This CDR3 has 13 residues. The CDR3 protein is CASSPDSNSPLHF. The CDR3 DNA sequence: TGTGCCAGCAGCCCAGACAGTAATTCACCCCTCCACTTT.

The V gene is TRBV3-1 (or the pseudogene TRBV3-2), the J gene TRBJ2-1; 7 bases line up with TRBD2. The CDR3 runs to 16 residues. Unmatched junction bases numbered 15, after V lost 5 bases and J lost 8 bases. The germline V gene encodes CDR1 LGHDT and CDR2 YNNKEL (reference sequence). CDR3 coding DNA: TGTGCCAGCAGCACCCTTCTCGGCGGGAGCTGGGATGAGCAGTTCTTC. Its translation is CASSTLLGGSWDEQFF.

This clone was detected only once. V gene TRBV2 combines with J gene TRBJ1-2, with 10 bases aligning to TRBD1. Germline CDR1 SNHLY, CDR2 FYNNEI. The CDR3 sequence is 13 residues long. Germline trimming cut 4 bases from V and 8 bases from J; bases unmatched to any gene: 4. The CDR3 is CASSGWTGGGYTF. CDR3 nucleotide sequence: TGTGCCAGCAGTGGGTGGACAGGGGGAGGCTACACCTTC.

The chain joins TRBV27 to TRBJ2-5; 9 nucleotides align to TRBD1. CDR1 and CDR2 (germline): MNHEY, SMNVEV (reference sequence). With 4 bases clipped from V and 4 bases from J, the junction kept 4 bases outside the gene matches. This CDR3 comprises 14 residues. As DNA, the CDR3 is TGTGCCAGCAGTTCCTACAGGGGGCGAGAGACCCAGTACTTC. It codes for CASSSYRGRETQYF.

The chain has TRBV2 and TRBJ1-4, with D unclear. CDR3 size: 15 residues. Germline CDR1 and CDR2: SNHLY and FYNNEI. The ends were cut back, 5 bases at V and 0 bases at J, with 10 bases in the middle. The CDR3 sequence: CASSLSGATNEKLFF. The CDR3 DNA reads TGTGCCAGCAGTCTTTCAGGCGCAACTAATGAAAAACTGTTTTTT.

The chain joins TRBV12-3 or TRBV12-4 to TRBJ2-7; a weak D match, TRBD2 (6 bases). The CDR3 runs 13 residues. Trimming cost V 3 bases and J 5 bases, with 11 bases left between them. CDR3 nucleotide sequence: TGTGCCAGCAGTTTTCGGAGGGTCGACGAGCAGTACTTC. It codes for CASSFRRVDEQYF.

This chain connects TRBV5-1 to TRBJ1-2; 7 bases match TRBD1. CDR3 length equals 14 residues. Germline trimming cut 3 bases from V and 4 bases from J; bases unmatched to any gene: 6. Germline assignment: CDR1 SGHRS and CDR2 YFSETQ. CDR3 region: CASSSGTASYGYTF. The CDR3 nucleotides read TGCGCCAGCAGCTCCGGGACAGCCTCCTATGGCTACACCTTC.

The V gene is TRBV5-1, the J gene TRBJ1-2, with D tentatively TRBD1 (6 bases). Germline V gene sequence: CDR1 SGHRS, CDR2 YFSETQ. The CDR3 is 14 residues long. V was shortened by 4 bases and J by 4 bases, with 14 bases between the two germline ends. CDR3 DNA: TGCGCCAGCAGCGCAACAGGGCCAGGCTATGGCTACACCTTC. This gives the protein CASSATGPGYGYTF.

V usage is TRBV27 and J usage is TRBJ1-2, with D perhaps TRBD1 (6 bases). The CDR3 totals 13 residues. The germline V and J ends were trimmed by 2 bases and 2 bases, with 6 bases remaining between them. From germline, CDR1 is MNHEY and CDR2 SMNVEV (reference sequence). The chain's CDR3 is CASSLQGNYGYTF. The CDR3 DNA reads TGTGCCAGCAGTTTACAGGGGAACTATGGCTACACCTTC.

CDR3 in amino acids: CASSPGGDYGYTF. The CDR3 coding sequence is TGTGCCAGCAGCCCAGGGGGTGACTATGGCTACACCTTC. The V and J genes are TRBV7-2 and TRBJ1-2; 7 nucleotides align to TRBD1. Per germline, CDR1 SGHTA and CDR2 FQGNSA. The CDR3 totals 13 residues. The V and J ends lost 5 bases and 3 bases, in that order; junction bases with no gene match: 3.

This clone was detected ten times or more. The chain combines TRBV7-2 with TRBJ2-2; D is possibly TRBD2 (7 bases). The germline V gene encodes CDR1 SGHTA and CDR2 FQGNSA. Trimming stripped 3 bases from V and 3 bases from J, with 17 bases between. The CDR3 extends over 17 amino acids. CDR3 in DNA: TGTGCCAGCAGCTTGCCTTCGGGGGGCGCCCACACCGGGGAGCTGTTTTTT. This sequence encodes CASSLPSGGAHTGELFF.

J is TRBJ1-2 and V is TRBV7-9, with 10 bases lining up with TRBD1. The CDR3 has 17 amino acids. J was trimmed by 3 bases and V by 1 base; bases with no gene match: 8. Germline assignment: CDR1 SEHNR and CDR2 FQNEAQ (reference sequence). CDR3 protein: CASSLDYRDRGDYGYTF. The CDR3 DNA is TGTGCCAGCAGCTTAGATTACCGGGACAGGGGAGACTATGGCTACACCTTC. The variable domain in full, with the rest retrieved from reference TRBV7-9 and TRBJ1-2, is DTGVSQNPRHKITKRGQNVTFRCDPISEHNRLYWYRQTLGQGPEFLTYFQNEAQLEKSRLLSDRFSAERPKGSFSTLEIQRTEQGDSAMYLCASSLDYRDRGDYGYTFGSGTRLTVV.

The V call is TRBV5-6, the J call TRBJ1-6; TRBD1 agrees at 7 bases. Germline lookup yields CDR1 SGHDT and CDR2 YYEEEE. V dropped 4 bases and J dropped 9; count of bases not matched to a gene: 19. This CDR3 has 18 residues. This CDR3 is CASSPTPATTGFGSPLHF. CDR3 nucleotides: TGTGCCAGCAGCCCAACCCCGGCTACGACAGGGTTTGGTTCACCCCTCCACTTT.

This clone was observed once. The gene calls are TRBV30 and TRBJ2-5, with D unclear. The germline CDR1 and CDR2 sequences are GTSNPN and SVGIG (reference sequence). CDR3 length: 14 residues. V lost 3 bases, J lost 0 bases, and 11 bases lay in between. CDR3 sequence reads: CAWRNQKYQETQYF. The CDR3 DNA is TGTGCCTGGAGGAACCAGAAGTACCAAGAGACCCAGTACTTC.

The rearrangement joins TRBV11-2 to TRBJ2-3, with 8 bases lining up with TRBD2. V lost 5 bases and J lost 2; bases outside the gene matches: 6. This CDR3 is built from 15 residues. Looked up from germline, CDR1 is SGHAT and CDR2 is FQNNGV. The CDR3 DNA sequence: TGTGCCAGCAGCACAGCGGGAGTGGTCACAGATACGCAGTATTTT. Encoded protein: CASSTAGVVTDTQYF. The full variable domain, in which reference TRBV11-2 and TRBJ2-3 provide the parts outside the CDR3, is EAGVAQSPRYKIIEKRQSVAFWCNPISGHATLYWYQQILGQGPKLLIQFQNNGVVDDSQLPKDRFSAERLKGVDSTLKIQPAKLEDSAVYLCASSTAGVVTDTQYFGPGTRLTVL.

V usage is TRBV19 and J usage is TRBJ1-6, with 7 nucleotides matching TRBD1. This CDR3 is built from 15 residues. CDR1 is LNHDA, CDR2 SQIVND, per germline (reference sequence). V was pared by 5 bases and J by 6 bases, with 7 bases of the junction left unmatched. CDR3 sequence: CASSPSTGSNSPLHF. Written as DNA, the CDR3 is TGTGCCAGTAGTCCCTCGACAGGGAGTAATTCACCCCTCCACTTT.

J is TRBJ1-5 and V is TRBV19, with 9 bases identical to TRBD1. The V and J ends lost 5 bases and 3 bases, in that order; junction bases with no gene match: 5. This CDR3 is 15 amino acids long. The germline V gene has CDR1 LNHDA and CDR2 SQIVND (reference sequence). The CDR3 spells CASSSGQGYNQPQHF. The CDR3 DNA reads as TGTGCCAGTAGTTCCGGACAGGGGTACAATCAGCCCCAGCATTTT.

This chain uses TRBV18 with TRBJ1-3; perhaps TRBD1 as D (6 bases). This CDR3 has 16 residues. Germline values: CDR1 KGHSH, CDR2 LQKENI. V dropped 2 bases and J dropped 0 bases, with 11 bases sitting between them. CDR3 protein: CASSPATGSSGNTIYF. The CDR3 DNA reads TGTGCCAGCTCACCAGCTACAGGGAGCTCTGGAAACACCATATATTTT.

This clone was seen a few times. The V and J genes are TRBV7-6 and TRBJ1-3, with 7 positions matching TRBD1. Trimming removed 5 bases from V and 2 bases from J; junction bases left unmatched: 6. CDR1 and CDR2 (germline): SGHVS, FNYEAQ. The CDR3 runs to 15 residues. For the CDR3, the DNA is TGTGCCAGCAGCCCTACCGGGACAGCTGGAAACACCATATATTTT. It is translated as CASSPTGTAGNTIYF.

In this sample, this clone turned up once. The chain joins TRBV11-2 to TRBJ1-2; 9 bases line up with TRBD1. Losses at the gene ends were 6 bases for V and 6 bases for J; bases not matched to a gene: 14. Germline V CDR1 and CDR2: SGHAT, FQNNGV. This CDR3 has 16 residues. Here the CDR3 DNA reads TGTGCCAGCAGTTCGTCCGATACAGGGGGCGCGGATGGCTACACCTTC. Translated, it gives CASSSSDTGGADGYTF.

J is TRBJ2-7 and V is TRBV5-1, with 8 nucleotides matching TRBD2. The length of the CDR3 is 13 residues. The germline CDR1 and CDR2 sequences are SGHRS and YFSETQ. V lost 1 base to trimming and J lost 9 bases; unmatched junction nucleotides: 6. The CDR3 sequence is CASSLSGRALQYF. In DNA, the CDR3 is TGCGCCAGCAGCTTGTCCGGGAGGGCCCTGCAGTACTTC.

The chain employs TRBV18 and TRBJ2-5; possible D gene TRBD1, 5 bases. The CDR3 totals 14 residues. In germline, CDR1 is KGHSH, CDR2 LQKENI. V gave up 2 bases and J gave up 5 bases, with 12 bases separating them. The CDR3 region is CASSPGQGGETQYF. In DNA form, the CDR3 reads TGTGCCAGCTCACCAGGCCAGGGTGGGGAGACCCAGTACTTC.